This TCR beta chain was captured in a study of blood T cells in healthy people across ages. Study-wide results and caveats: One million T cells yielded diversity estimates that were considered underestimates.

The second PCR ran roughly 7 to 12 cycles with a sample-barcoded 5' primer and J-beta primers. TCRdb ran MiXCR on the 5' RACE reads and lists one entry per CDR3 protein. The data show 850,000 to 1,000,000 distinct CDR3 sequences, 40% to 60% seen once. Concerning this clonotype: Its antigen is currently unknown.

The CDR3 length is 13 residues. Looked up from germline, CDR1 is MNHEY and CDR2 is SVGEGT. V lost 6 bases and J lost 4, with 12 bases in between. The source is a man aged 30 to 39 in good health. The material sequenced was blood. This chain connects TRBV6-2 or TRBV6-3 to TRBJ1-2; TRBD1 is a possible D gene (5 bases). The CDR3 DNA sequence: TGTGCCAGCAGAACCCGGGACGGCTATGGCTACACCTTC. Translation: CASRTRDGYGYTF.